A single sample gave rise to the 21 T cell receptor beta chains below, sequenced in a study of regulatory T cells in long-lasting Graves disease listed by TCRdb under 2021. The receptor library was made with multiplex PCR. This sample was sequenced with an Illumina HiSeq 4000. CDR3 regions were amplified by Arm-PCR with iRepertoire HTBI primers to construct TCR beta libraries. Clones were called with MiXCR by TCRdb after fastp trimmed the public reads at Q25, and only in-frame beta chains were retained. CDR3 protein sequences are deduplicated, and each keeps its most common genes and DNA. The sample table records a few hundred thousand distinct CDR3 sequences; about a quarter of these occur just once. The top ten hold roughly 30% of the sample. The sample's time point, from its label and the paper: persistent/refractory GD, antithyroid drugs over 5 years with positive TRAb. For both TCR sequencing and RNA sequencing, RNA was extracted from PBMCs in TRIzol.

Sequencing was performed on peripheral blood mononuclear cells (PBMCs), taken when the disease was refractory, from a patient treated with antithyroid drugs. Receptors were obtained from a female donor with Graves disease.

CDR3 protein: CASSDGTSGGTETQYF. CDR3 sequence (DNA): TGCGCCAGCAGCGACGGGACTAGCGGGGGTACTGAGACCCAGTACTTC. The chain recombines TRBV5-1 with TRBJ2-5; 14 bases match TRBD2. The CDR3 sequence is 16 residues long. V trimming: 4 bases; J trimming: 5 bases; junction bases outside the gene matches: 7. Germline CDR1 and CDR2: SGHRS and YFSETQ.

Comment on this clonotype: A read error is possible here, since a much larger clone lies one base away. V gene TRBV28 combines with J gene TRBJ1-1, with TRBD1 as a possible D gene (6 bases). The CDR3 covers 15 residues. The germline V gene encodes CDR1 MDHEN and CDR2 SYDVKM. CDR3 nucleotides: TGTGCCAGCAGTTCCCGGGGGGCGGGGAACACTGAAGCTTCCTTT. Its translation is CASSSRGAGNTEASF.

This clonotype was seen ten or more times. The rearrangement joins TRBV28 to TRBJ2-5; 8 bases agree with TRBD2. The CDR3 spans 14 residues. CDR1 is MDHEN and CDR2 is SYDVKM in the germline V gene. After removal of 7 bases from V and 5 bases from J, the junction contained 9 bases not matched to a gene. CDR3 coding DNA: TGTGCCAGCACGACACCGGGACTAGTGGAGACCCAGTACTTC. Protein product: CASTTPGLVETQYF.

This clonotype appeared many times. V gene TRBV6-5 combines with J gene TRBJ1-1; D is uncertain. CDR3 length equals 18 residues. V was trimmed by 0 bases and J by 0 bases, leaving 17 bases between them. The V gene's germline CDR1 is MNHEY and CDR2 SVGAGI. CDR3 protein: CASSYSFTAFALNTEAFF. The DNA for the CDR3 is TGTGCCAGCAGTTACTCATTCACGGCTTTCGCCTTGAACACTGAAGCTTTCTTT.

The V and J genes are TRBV4-3 and TRBJ2-1; 15 nucleotides line up with TRBD2. From germline, CDR1 is LGHNA and CDR2 YSLEER. The J segment lost 0 bases and the V segment lost 8 bases, leaving 8 bases of the junction unmatched. This CDR3 has 18 residues. As DNA, the CDR3 is TGCGCCAGCGCTCCGGGACTAGCGGGGGGCAGCTCCTACAATGAGCAGTTCTTC. Residues: CASAPGLAGGSSYNEQFF.

This clonotype has ten or more counts. The chain couples TRBV27 to TRBJ2-7; D remains unclear. This CDR3 comprises 14 residues. V dropped 0 bases and J dropped 5 bases, with 11 bases sitting between them. Germline V gene data show CDR1 as MNHEY and CDR2 as SMNVEV (reference sequence). CDR3 nucleotide sequence: TGTGCCAGCAGTTTATCGTTAGCCCACGACGAGCAGTACTTC. Its translation: CASSLSLAHDEQYF.

As to this clonotype: Being one base from a much bigger clone, this may be a read error. The gene calls are TRBV7-3 and TRBJ2-5; a weak D match, TRBD2 (6 bases). Germline values: CDR1 SGHTA, CDR2 FQGTGA. Trimming shortened V by 5 bases and J by 3 bases, and 19 bases separated the two germline ends. The CDR3 contains 16 residues. CDR3 DNA sequence: TGTGCCAGCAGCCTCACCCGACGGGACTTAGAAGAGACCCAGTACTTC. It encodes CASSLTRRDLEETQYF. Full variable domain (remainder filled in from reference TRBV7-3 and TRBJ2-5): GAGVSQTPSNKVTEKGKYVELRCDPISGHTALYWYRQSLGQGPEFLIYFQGTGAADDSGLPNDRFFAVRPEGSVSTLKIQRTERGDSAVYLCASSLTRRDLEETQYFGPGTRLLVL.

This clonotype appeared a few times. The rearrangement uses TRBV6-2 or TRBV6-3 and TRBJ2-7, with D tentatively TRBD1 (6 bases). This CDR3 has 12 amino acids. Germline V gene sequence: CDR1 MNHEY, CDR2 SVGEGT. Deletions cut 5 bases from V and 7 bases from J, with 12 bases between. Here the CDR3 reads CASSPRTEEQYF. The CDR3 coding sequence is TGTGCCAGCAGTCCCAGGACAGAAGAGCAGTACTTC.

This chain joins TRBV19 and TRBJ1-6; D is uncertain. V was shortened by 4 bases and J by 7 bases, with 8 bases between the two germline ends. The CDR3 extends over 13 amino acids. The germline V gene has CDR1 LNHDA and CDR2 SQIVND (reference sequence). CDR3 DNA sequence: TGTGCCAGTAGTACCGAATCCAATTCACCCCTCCACTTT. It yields the protein CASSTESNSPLHF.

The chain employs TRBV9 and TRBJ2-5, with D unresolved. The V end was cut by 6 bases, the J end by 4 bases, with 16 bases between. The CDR3 spans 14 residues. CDR1 is SGDLS and CDR2 is YYNGEE in the germline V gene. CDR3 region: CASNPHPMGETQYF. DNA of the CDR3: TGTGCCAGCAACCCCCACCCAATGGGAGAGACCCAGTACTTC.

A few counts support this clonotype. V and J are TRBV28 and TRBJ1-5; D gene unclear. V was pared by 1 base and J by 11 bases, with 9 bases between. CDR3 length: 12 residues. Germline loops: CDR1 MDHEN, CDR2 SYDVKM. This CDR3 reads CASSLSIKAQHF. In nucleotides, the CDR3 is TGTGCCAGCAGTTTATCGATTAAGGCCCAGCATTTT.

This clonotype was counted many times. The rearrangement joins TRBV30 to TRBJ1-2; D is undetermined. V was pared by 4 bases and J by 8 bases, with 20 bases between. Germline loops: CDR1 GTSNPN, CDR2 SVGIG (reference sequence). The CDR3 loop spans 14 amino acids. The CDR3 sequence: CAWNLDLQSVGYTF. CDR3 coding DNA: TGTGCCTGGAACTTGGACTTACAGTCTGTCGGCTACACCTTC. Filled out from reference TRBV30 and TRBJ1-2, the complete variable domain reads SQTIHQWPATLVQPVGSPLSLECTVEGTSNPNLYWYRQAAGRGLQLLFYSVGIGQISSEVPQNLSASRPQDRQFILSSKKLLLSDSGFYLCAWNLDLQSVGYTFGSGTRLTVV.

This clonotype was detected once. The chain uses TRBV19 and TRBJ2-7, with TRBD1 matching over 12 bases. Trimming at V came to 8 bases and at J to 2 bases, leaving 10 bases not matched to a gene. This CDR3 is built from 16 residues. Germline V lookup: CDR1 LNHDA, CDR2 SQIVND (reference sequence). The CDR3 DNA sequence: TGTGCCAGTTCAGGAGGGACAGGGGGCTTTACCTACGAGCAGTACTTC. Protein sequence: CASSGGTGGFTYEQYF.

This clonotype appeared many times. The V call is TRBV15, the J call TRBJ2-7; D ambiguous. Germline-derived CDR1 and CDR2 are LNHNV and YYDKDF (reference sequence). The CDR3 runs 14 residues. V lost 7 bases, J lost 0 bases, and 13 bases lay in between. The CDR3 loop is CATKVDGSSYEQYF. Here the CDR3 DNA reads TGTGCCACCAAGGTAGACGGCAGCTCCTACGAGCAGTACTTC.

V is TRBV7-2 and J is TRBJ2-7; perhaps TRBD2 as D (5 bases). Trimming left V 0 bases short and J 1 base short, with 10 bases between. This CDR3 has 15 residues. The germline V gene has CDR1 SGHTA and CDR2 FQGNSA. CDR3 sequence reads: CASSLAWAGSYEQYF. The CDR3 coding sequence is TGTGCCAGCAGCTTAGCGTGGGCGGGTTCCTACGAGCAGTACTTC. Full variable domain (rest looked up from reference TRBV7-2 and TRBJ2-7): GAGVSQSPSNKVTEKGKDVELRCDPISGHTALYWYRQSLGQGLEFLIYFQGNSAPDKSGLPSDRFSAERTGGSVSTLTIQRTQQEDSAVYLCASSLAWAGSYEQYFGPGTRLTVT.

This clonotype was observed at least ten times. V usage is TRBV12-3 or TRBV12-4 and J usage is TRBJ1-2; 7 bases fit TRBD1. The CDR3 is 13 residues long. The J segment lost 4 bases and the V segment lost 4 bases, leaving 3 bases of the junction unmatched. The DNA of the CDR3 is TGTGCCAGCAGTTCGGGACAGTTCTATGGCTACACCTTC. Its protein is CASSSGQFYGYTF.

This clonotype occurred a few times. The genes are TRBV29-1 and TRBJ1-1; D is unresolved. The CDR3 length is 13 residues. Trimming removed 7 bases at V and 1 base at J, with 13 bases between. Germline lookup yields CDR1 SQVTM and CDR2 ANQGSEA. CDR3 in amino acids: CSATNTRNTEAFF. In nucleotides, the CDR3 is TGCAGCGCAACCAATACACGGAACACTGAAGCTTTCTTT. The full variable domain, in which reference TRBV29-1 and TRBJ1-1 provide the parts outside the CDR3, is SAVISQKPSRDICQRGTSLTIQCQVDSQVTMMFWYRQQPGQSLTLIATANQGSEATYESGFVIDKFPISRPNLTFSTLTVSNMSPEDSSIYLCSATNTRNTEAFFGQGTRLTVV.

This clonotype was detected many times. The CDR3 spells CSAGTPSGSRNEQYF. As DNA, the CDR3 is TGCAGTGCAGGAACCCCTAGCGGGAGTCGCAACGAGCAGTACTTC. The V and J genes are TRBV20-1 and TRBJ2-7; TRBD2 aligns across 10 bases. Losses at the gene ends were 6 bases for V and 5 bases for J; bases not matched to a gene: 13. CDR1 is DFQATT and CDR2 is SNEGSKA in the germline V gene (reference sequence). The CDR3 totals 15 residues.

The V call is TRBV5-6, the J call TRBJ2-2; D may be TRBD2 (5 bases). CDR1 and CDR2 (germline): SGHDT, YYEEEE. The CDR3 totals 16 residues. V shed 5 bases and J shed 3 bases, with 17 bases lying between them. CDR3: CASSSPGISDTGELFF. For the CDR3, the DNA is TGTGCCAGCAGTTCTCCCGGGATATCCGACACCGGGGAGCTGTTTTTT.

This clonotype was detected only once. The J gene is TRBJ1-6, the V gene TRBV5-8; TRBD1 matches at 7 bases. Looked up from germline, CDR1 is SGHTS and CDR2 is YDEGEE. Trimming cost V 1 base and J 3 bases; bases outside gene matches: 4. The CDR3 covers 16 residues. CDR3 sequence (DNA): TGTGCCAGCAGCTTGCCGGGACAGATCTATAATTCACCCCTCCACTTT. Translated, it gives CASSLPGQIYNSPLHF.

CDR3 protein: CASSPVRGSTLNNEQFF. The CDR3 DNA follows: TGTGCCAGCAGCCCAGTCCGCGGGAGTACACTTAACAATGAGCAGTTCTTC. V usage is TRBV7-8 and J usage is TRBJ2-1, with 7 bases fitting TRBD2. Germline lookup yields CDR1 SGHVS and CDR2 FQNEAQ. With V trimmed by 5 bases and J by 5 bases, 15 bases remained unmatched. The CDR3 runs 17 residues.